Each of the 2 T cell receptor beta chains below was sequenced from the same sample in a study of blood T cell repertoires in COVID-19. Profiled with immunoSEQ multiplex PCR; TCRdb holds only in-frame clones, not every one. The sample comprises roughly 69,000 clones, 90% of which are singletons, and approximately 5.3% rests with the top ten. Sequencing used peripheral blood. All receptors derive from a man aged 50 to 60 with acute or convalescent COVID-19.

The gene calls are TRBV2 and TRBJ1-4; D is undetermined. V lost 4 bases and J 7 bases, leaving 4 bases between the germline ends. The CDR3 totals 11 residues. Germline-derived CDR1 and CDR2 are SNHLY and FYNNEI. CDR3 nucleotides: TGTGCCAGCAGTGCGGGTGAAAAACTGTTTTTT. Translating gives CASSAGEKLFF.

This clone was observed a single time. This chain joins TRBV3-1 (or the pseudogene TRBV3-2) and TRBJ2-3, with D possibly being TRBD2 (5 bases). CDR3 size: 19 residues. V was clipped by 2 bases and J by 0 bases, with 21 bases between them. Germline V gene sequence: CDR1 LGHDT, CDR2 YNNKEL (reference sequence). The CDR3 region is CASSQTILTPGSSTDTQYF. CDR3 bases: TGTGCCAGCAGCCAAACGATACTTACTCCGGGATCAAGCACAGATACGCAGTATTTT.